The source of this T cell receptor beta chain is a study of blood T cell repertoires in COVID-19. Study as a whole: Spain, Italy and the United States supplied samples that represented acute and convalescent COVID-19. Sources were T cells, B-cell-depleted T cells, or PBMCs; the material itself was cDNA or gDNA.

V was trimmed by 4 bases and J by 5 bases, leaving 8 bases between them. The germline gives CDR1 MDHEN, CDR2 SYDVKM. The CDR3 is 12 amino acids. Using immunoSEQ multiplex PCR, the repertoire was profiled, and TCRdb retains in-frame clones only, with some absent. Among 25,000 to 30,000 clones, about 92% were seen once, and the ten largest hold more than 0.8%. Seattle cases were enrolled at active infection and followed longitudinally. The source is a woman in her sixties or seventies with COVID-19, enrolled during active disease. Specimen: peripheral blood. The chain uses TRBV28 and TRBJ1-2; D perhaps matches TRBD1 (5 bases). The chain's CDR3 is CASSWGRYGYTF. CDR3 in DNA: TGTGCCAGCAGTTGGGGCCGATATGGCTACACCTTC.